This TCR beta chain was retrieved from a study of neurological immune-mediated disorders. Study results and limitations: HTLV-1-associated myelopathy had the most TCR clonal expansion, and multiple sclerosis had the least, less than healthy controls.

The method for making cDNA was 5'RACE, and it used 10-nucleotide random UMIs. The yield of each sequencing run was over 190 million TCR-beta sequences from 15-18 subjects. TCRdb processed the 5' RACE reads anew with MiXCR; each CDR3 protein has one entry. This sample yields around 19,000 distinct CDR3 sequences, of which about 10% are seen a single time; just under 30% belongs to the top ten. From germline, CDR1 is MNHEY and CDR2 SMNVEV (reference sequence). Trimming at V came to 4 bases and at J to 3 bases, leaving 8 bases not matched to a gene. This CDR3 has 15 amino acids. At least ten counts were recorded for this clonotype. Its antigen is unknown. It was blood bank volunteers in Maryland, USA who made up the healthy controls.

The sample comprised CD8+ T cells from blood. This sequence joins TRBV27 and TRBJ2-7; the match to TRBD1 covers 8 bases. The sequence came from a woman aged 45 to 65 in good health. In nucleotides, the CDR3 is TGTGCCAGCAGTTGGAAAGGGACAGGCCTCTACGAGCAGTACTTC. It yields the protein CASSWKGTGLYEQYF.